This T cell receptor beta chain was obtained from a study of immune characterization of retroperitoneal liposarcoma. TCRdb re-called the PCR reads through MiXCR, storing one row per CDR3 protein. The data contain approximately 11,000 distinct CDR3 sequences, roughly 28% of them seen just once; the ten biggest clones take up around 9.8%. Ten or more counts support this clonotype. The source of this sequence is a female donor with retroperitoneal liposarcoma. Sequenced: tumor tissue.

In nucleotides, the CDR3 is TGTGCCAGCAGTATACGGGGGACCCAGTTCTTC. The encoded protein is CASSIRGTQFF. This chain uses TRBV6-1 with TRBJ2-1, with a possible D match to TRBD2 (6 bases). The CDR3 covers 11 residues. With 5 bases removed from V and 13 bases from J, the gap between germline ends came to 12 bases. Germline CDR1 and CDR2: MNHNS and SASEGT.